Listed below are T cell receptor beta chains from one sample, sequenced in a study of blood T cell repertoires in COVID-19. Produced via immunoSEQ multiplex PCR; TCRdb's table is partial and in-frame only. The table records approximately 110,000 clones, 75% to 90% of them present only once. The specimen sequenced was peripheral blood. The receptors here all came from a woman aged 50 to 60 with acute or convalescent COVID-19. Both conserved end residues are trimmed from each CDR3. The order of the fields is V gene, J gene, CDR3 protein.

TRBV7-3	TRBJ2-1	ASSLSGTYNEQF
TRBV5-1	TRBJ1-1	ASSRRENTEAF
TRBV3-1/TRBV3-2	TRBJ2-7	ASSQEWDRVYEQY
TRBV5-4	TRBJ1-1	ASSSGPISRDTEAF
TRBV19	TRBJ2-1	ASSFLANEQF
TRBV15	TRBJ1-5	ATSSRGNQPQH
TRBV7-6	TRBJ1-2	ASSLTGLNGENGYT
TRBV6-4	TRBJ1-1	ASSVDRIASEAF
TRBV30	TRBJ1-2	AWSPTTGFDYGYT
TRBV23-1	TRBJ1-5	ASSQFRLGGYSNQPQH
TRBV3-1/TRBV3-2	TRBJ1-5	ASSQGGQGRGQPQH
TRBV29-1	TRBJ2-2	SVEGSRGSAFPGELF
TRBV18	TRBJ1-2	ASSPLTTGINGYT
TRBV6-5	TRBJ1-2	ASSYGGAGANGYT